This TCR beta chain was profiled in a study of cytomegalovirus exposure and HLA in healthy donors. Study-wide context: Some 200 million T cells yielded more than 90 million unique TCR beta sequences, as an earlier analysis found.

There are 13 residues in the CDR3. Unmatched junction bases numbered 4, after V lost 6 bases and J lost 3 bases. Germline CDR1 is LNHDA and CDR2 is SQIVND (reference sequence). Study conclusions and caveats: Most TCR sequences showed up rarely, but some public TCRs showed up in many donors.

The PCR used 60 Vbeta and 13 Jbeta primers. Measured with immunoSEQ multiplex PCR; TCRdb has only the in-frame clones, and not every one. The table lists under 200,000 clones, 60% to 85% of them singletons. Points on this clone: Its target is not known.

Samples came from healthy bone marrow donors. These donors counted as nominally healthy when sampled, but unrecorded immune exposures were likely. This clonotype originated in a woman between 25 and 40 years old in good health and CMV-seronegative. This rearrangement joins TRBV19 to TRBJ2-5; 7 nucleotides align to TRBD1. The sequencing input was PBMCs. Here the CDR3 DNA reads TGTGCCAGTAGCCGAACAGGGGAAGAGACCCAGTACTTC. Residues: CASSRTGEETQYF.